The 9 T cell receptor beta chains below come from one sample, sequenced in a study of blood T cell repertoires in COVID-19. Assay used: immunoSEQ multiplex PCR; TCRdb lists only in-frame clones, some missing. Of about 400,000 clones detected, roughly 86% appear once; the ten largest clones hold 1.5% to 2%. Sequenced material: PBMCs or T cells enriched from blood (not recorded which). These TCRs come from a woman aged 30 to 39 who had recovered from COVID-19.

The DNA of the CDR3 is TGTGCCAGCAGCCAAAGTCAAAACAGCGGGGGGTCTAACTCCTACGAGCAGTACTTC. Its protein is CASSQSQNSGGSNSYEQYF. The V gene is TRBV4-2, the J gene TRBJ2-7, with TRBD2 identical over 9 bases. V was clipped by 2 bases and J by 0 bases; unmatched bases: 14. The CDR3 is 19 residues long. Germline CDR1 and CDR2: LGHNA and YNFKEQ.

The chain combines TRBV28 with TRBJ1-5; D perhaps matches TRBD1 (5 bases). CDR3 size: 14 residues. Trimming took 4 bases from V and 5 from J, leaving 12 bases between them. The V gene's germline CDR1 is MDHEN and CDR2 SYDVKM. The CDR3 reads CASSSRGGDQPQHF. In DNA form, the CDR3 reads TGTGCCAGCAGTTCCCGGGGAGGGGATCAGCCCCAGCATTTT.

V gene TRBV12-3 or TRBV12-4 combines with J gene TRBJ2-7; 7 bases fit TRBD2. The CDR3 length is 13 residues. The ends lost 4 bases at V and 4 bases at J; junction bases unmatched: 4. Here the CDR3 reads CASSWVGGYEQYF. In DNA form, the CDR3 reads TGTGCCAGCAGTTGGGTCGGGGGGTACGAGCAGTACTTC.

The rearrangement uses TRBV10-3 and TRBJ2-5; 8 bases are a match to TRBD2. After removal of 8 bases from V and 5 bases from J, the junction contained 13 bases not matched to a gene. There are 15 residues in the CDR3. Germline V gene sequence: CDR1 ENHRY, CDR2 SYGVKD. This CDR3 is CAIGAQLAGGETQYF. DNA of the CDR3: TGTGCCATCGGAGCTCAGTTGGCGGGAGGCGAGACCCAGTACTTC.

V and J are TRBV5-1 and TRBJ2-3; 11 positions match TRBD2. Germline loops: CDR1 SGHRS, CDR2 YFSETQ. J was trimmed by 4 bases and V by 4 bases; bases with no gene match: 11. This CDR3 has 17 residues. CDR3 in amino acids: CASSVTLLAGESDTQYF. The CDR3 DNA reads TGCGCCAGCAGCGTTACCTTACTAGCGGGGGAGTCAGATACGCAGTATTTT.

This clone was observed once. This chain uses TRBV20-1 with TRBJ2-3, with 12 bases aligning to TRBD2. Looked up from germline, CDR1 is DFQATT and CDR2 is SNEGSKA (reference sequence). V shed 3 bases and J 1 base; nucleotides not matched to a gene: 5. The CDR3 has 16 residues. The CDR3 protein is CSASSRLAGGTDTQYF. CDR3 nucleotide sequence: TGCAGTGCTAGTTCCAGACTAGCGGGGGGCACAGATACGCAGTATTTT.

This chain links TRBV5-2 with TRBJ1-1; TRBD1, the D gene given by the table, was not confirmed from the DNA. TRBV5-2 counts as a pseudogene. The CDR3 covers 23 residues. The CDR3 DNA sequence: TGTGCCAGCAACCACAGGCGAGCGAACACTGAAGCTCGTAGTTGGCGAGCGAACACTGAAGCTTTCTTT. It is translated as CASNHRRANTEARSWRANTEAFF.

This clone was seen once. This chain connects TRBV10-3 to TRBJ1-2; D not resolved. The CDR3 has 15 residues. Germline CDR1 and CDR2: ENHRY and SYGVKD. With 0 bases removed from V and 1 base from J, the gap between germline ends came to 9 bases. This CDR3 is CAISESKQVNYGYTF. The CDR3 DNA is TGTGCCATCAGTGAGTCGAAGCAGGTTAACTATGGCTACACCTTC.

V usage is TRBV7-8 and J usage is TRBJ1-1; D possibly corresponds to TRBD1 (5 bases). Trimming shortened V by 5 bases and J by 0 bases, and 16 bases separated the two germline ends. This CDR3 is 16 amino acids long. The V gene's germline CDR1 is SGHVS and CDR2 FQNEAQ. CDR3 bases: TGTGCCAGCAGCCGTCGGATTTCCAGGGTGAACACTGAAGCTTTCTTT. Amino acids: CASSRRISRVNTEAFF.